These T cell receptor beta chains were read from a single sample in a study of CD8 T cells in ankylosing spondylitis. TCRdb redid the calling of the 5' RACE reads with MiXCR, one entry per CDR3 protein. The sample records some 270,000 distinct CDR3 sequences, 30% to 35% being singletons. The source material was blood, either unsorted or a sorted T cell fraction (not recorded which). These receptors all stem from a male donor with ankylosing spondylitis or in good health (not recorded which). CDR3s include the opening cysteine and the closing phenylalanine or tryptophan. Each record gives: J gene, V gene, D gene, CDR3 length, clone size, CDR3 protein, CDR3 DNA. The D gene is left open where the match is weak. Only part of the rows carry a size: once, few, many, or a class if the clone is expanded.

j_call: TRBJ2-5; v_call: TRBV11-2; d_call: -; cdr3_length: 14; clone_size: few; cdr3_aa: CASSLVARQETQYF; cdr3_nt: TGTGCCAGCAGCTTAGTGGCCAGACAAGAGACCCAGTACTTC
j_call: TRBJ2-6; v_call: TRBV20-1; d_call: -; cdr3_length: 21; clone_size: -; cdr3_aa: CSARDSSGGTPIYSGANVLTF; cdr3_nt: TGCAGTGCTAGAGATTCGTCGGGCGGGACGCCAATCTACTCTGGGGCCAACGTCCTGACTTTC
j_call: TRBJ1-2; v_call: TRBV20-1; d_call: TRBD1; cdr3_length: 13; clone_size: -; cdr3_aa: CSAEGQAIYGYTF; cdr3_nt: TGCAGTGCGGAGGGACAGGCGATCTATGGCTACACCTTC
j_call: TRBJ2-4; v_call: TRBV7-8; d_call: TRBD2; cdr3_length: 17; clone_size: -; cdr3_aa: CASSGTTSGVGKNIQYF; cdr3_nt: TGTGCCAGCAGCGGCACGACTAGCGGGGTCGGCAAAAACATTCAGTACTTC
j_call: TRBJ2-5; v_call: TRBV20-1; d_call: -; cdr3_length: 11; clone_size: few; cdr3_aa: CSRSLQETQYF; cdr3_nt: TGCAGCCGCTCCTTACAAGAGACCCAGTACTTC
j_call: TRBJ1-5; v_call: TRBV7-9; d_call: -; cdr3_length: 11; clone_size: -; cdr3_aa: CASGTNQPQHF; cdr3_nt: TGTGCCAGCGGCACTAATCAGCCCCAGCATTTT
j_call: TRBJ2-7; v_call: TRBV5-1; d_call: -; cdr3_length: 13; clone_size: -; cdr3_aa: CASRQTGAYEQYF; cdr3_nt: TGCGCCAGCAGGCAGACGGGAGCCTACGAGCAGTACTTC
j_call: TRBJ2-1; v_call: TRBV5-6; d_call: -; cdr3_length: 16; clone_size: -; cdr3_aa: CASSLVQGSSYNEQFF; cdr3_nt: TGTGCCAGCAGCTTGGTACAGGGATCCTCCTACAATGAGCAGTTCTTC
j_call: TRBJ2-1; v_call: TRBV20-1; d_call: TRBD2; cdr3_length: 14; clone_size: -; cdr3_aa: CSARRGGDLLEQFF; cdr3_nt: TGCAGTGCTAGGCGGGGGGGTGACCTCTTAGAGCAGTTCTTC
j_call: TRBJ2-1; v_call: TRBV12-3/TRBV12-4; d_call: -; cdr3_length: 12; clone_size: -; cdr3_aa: CASSLIVGEQFF; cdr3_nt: TGTGCCAGCAGTTTAATTGTCGGTGAGCAGTTCTTC
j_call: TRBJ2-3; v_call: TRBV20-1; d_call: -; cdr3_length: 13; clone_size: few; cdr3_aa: CSARRQGTDTQYF; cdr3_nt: TGCAGTGCTAGACGACAGGGCACAGATACGCAGTATTTT
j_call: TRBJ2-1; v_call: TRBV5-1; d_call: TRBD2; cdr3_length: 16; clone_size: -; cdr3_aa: CASSLQGLAENNEQFF; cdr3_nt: TGCGCCAGCAGCCTACAGGGACTAGCGGAAAACAATGAGCAGTTCTTC
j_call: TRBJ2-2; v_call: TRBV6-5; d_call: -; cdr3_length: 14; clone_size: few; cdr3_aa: CASSYSIPTGELFF; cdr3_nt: TGTGCCAGCAGTTACTCGATACCAACCGGGGAGCTGTTTTTT
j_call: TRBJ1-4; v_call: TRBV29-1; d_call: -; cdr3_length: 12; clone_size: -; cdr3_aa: CSGRRGDEKLFF; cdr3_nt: TGCAGCGGCCGGCGGGGGGATGAAAAACTGTTTTTT
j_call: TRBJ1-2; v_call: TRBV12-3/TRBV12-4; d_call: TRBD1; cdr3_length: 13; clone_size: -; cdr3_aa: CASTLTGVGGYTF; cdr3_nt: TGTGCCAGCACCCTCACAGGGGTAGGAGGCTACACCTTC
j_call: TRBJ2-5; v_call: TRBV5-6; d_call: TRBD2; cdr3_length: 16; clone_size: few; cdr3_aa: CASSFGTTAYQETQYF; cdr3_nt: TGTGCCAGCAGCTTCGGGACTACCGCATATCAAGAGACCCAGTACTTC
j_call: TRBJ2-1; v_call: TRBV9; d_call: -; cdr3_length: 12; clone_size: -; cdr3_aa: CASSAGVNEQFF; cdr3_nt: TGTGCCAGCAGCGCCGGAGTCAATGAGCAGTTCTTC
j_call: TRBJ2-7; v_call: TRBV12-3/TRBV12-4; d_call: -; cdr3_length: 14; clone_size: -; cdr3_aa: CASSPRGFSYEQYF; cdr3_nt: TGTGCCAGCAGTCCCCGGGGTTTCTCCTACGAGCAGTACTTC
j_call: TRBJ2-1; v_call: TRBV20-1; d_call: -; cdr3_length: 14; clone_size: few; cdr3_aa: CSARFFDAYNEQFF; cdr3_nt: TGCAGTGCTAGATTTTTTGACGCGTACAATGAGCAGTTCTTC
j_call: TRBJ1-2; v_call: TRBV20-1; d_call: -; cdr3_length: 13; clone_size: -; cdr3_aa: CSARDWQLYGYTF; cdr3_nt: TGCAGTGCTAGAGATTGGCAGTTATATGGCTACACCTTC
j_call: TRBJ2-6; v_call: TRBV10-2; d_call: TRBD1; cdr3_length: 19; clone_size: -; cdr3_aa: CASSEEVGQGSSGANVLTF; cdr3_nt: TGCGCCAGCAGTGAGGAAGTAGGACAGGGCAGCTCTGGGGCCAACGTCCTGACTTTC
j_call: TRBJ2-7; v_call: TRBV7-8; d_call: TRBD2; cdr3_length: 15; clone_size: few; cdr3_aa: CASSPRTSGTYEQYF; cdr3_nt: TGTGCCAGCAGCCCTCGGACTAGCGGAACCTACGAGCAGTACTTC
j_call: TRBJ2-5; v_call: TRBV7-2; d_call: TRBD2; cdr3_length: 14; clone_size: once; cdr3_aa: CASSRLAGAETQYF; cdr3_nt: TGTGCCAGCAGCCGACTAGCGGGGGCGGAGACCCAGTACTTC
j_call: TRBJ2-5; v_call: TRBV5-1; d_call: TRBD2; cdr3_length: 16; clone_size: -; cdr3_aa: CASSLELAGGKETQYF; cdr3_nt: TGCGCCAGCAGCTTGGAACTAGCGGGGGGCAAAGAGACCCAGTACTTC
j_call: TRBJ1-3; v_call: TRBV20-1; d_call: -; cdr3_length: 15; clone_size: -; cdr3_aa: CSASTNDSSGNTIYF; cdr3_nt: TGCAGTGCTTCCACTAACGACTCGTCTGGAAACACCATATATTTT
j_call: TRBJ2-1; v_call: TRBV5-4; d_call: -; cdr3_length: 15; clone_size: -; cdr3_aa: CASRPLAELNNEQFF; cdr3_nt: TGTGCCAGCAGACCCTTAGCGGAGCTTAACAATGAGCAGTTCTTC
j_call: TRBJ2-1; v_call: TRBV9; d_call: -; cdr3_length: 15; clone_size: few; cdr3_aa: CASSPYSSPYNEQFF; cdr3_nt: TGTGCCAGCAGCCCCTACAGTAGCCCTTACAATGAGCAGTTCTTC
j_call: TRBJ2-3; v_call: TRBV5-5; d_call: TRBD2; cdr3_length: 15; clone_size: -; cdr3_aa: CASSLGRAGADTQYF; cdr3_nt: TGTGCCAGCAGCTTGGGTAGAGCGGGGGCAGATACGCAGTATTTT
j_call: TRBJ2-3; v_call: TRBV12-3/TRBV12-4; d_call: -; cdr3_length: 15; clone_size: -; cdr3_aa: CASRETRGDTDTQYF; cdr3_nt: TGTGCCAGCAGGGAAACCAGGGGCGATACAGATACGCAGTATTTT
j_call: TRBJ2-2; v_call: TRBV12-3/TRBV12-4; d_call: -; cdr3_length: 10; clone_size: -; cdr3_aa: CAIATGELFF; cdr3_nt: TGTGCCATCGCGACCGGGGAGCTGTTTTTT
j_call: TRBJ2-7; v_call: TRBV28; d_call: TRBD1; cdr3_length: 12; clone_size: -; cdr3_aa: CASTTGDYEQYF; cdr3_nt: TGTGCCAGCACCACAGGGGACTACGAGCAGTACTTC